Below, one TCR beta chain is given with its context. The antigen is unknown. The source of the sample is a study of T-cell memory formation after mild COVID-19. Study observations and caveats: Still unconfirmed is whether the second-wave clones peaking on day 37 recognized SARS-CoV-2.

A single record per CDR3 protein comes from TCRdb applying MiXCR to the 5' RACE reads. Seen here are 150,000 to 200,000 distinct CDR3 sequences, around 21% observed once, and the top ten hold more than 20%. Trimming took 8 bases from V and 2 from J; bases not matched to a gene: 3. From germline, CDR1 is SEHNR and CDR2 FQNEAQ (reference sequence). CDR3 length equals 13 residues. The source of this sequence is an adult woman who had mild COVID-19 (a few samples of this study predate the infection). Cell type and time point are not known. The sequenced sample was PBMCs or a T cell subset sorted from them (not recorded which). V usage is TRBV7-9 and J usage is TRBJ2-7, with 10 bases fitting TRBD2. For the CDR3, the DNA is TGTGCCAGCTCGAGCGGGGGGGCCTACGAGCAGTACTTC. It translates to CASSSGGAYEQYF.